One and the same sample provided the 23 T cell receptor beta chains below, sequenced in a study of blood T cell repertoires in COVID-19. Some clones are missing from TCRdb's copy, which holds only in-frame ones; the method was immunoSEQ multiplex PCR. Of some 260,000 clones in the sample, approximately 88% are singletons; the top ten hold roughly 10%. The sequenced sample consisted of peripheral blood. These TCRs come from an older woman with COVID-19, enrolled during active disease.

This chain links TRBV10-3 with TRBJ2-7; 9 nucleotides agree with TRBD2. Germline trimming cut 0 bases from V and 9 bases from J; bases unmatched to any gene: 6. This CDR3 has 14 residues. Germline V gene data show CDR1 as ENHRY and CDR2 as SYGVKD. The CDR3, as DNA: TGTGCCATCAGTGAGTCGAATAGCGGGAGTCGGCAGTACTTC. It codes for CAISESNSGSRQYF.

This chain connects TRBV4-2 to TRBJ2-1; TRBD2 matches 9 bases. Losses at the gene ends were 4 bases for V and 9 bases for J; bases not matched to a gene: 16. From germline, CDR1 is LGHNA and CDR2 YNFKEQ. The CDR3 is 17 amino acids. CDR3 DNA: TGTGCCAGCAGCCCCCAGATAGAGAGCGGGAGGAGCGGTGAGCAGTTCTTC. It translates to CASSPQIESGRSGEQFF.

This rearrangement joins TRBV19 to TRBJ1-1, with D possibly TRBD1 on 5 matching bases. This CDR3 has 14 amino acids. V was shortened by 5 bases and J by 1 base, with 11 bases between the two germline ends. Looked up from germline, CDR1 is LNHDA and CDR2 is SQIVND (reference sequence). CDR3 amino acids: CASSSRDRNTEAFF. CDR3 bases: TGTGCCAGTAGTTCTCGAGACAGGAACACTGAAGCTTTCTTT.

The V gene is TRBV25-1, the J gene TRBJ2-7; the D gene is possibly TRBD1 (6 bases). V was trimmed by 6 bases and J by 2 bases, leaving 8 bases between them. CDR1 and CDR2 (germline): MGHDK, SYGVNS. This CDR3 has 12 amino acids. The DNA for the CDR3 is TGTGCCAGCAGGCAGGGGACCTACGAGCAGTACTTC. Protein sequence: CASRQGTYEQYF.

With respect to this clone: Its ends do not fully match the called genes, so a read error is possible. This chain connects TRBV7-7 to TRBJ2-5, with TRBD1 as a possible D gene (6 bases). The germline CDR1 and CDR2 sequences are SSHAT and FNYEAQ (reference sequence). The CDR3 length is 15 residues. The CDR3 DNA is TGTGCTAGCAGCCCAGGGGCGACCTTATGGGAGACCCAGTACTTC. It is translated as CASSPGATLWETQYF.

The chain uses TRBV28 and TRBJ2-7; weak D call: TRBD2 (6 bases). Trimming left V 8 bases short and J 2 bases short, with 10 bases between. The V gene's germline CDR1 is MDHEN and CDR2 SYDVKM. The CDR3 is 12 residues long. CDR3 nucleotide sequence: TGTGCCAGCGGCCAGCGGGCCTACGAGCAGTACTTC. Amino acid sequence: CASGQRAYEQYF.

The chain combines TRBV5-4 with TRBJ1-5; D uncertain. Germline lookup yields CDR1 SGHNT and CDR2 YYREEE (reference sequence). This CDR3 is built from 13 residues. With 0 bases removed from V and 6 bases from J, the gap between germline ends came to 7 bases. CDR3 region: CASSLDPGQPQHF. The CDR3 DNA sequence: TGTGCCAGCAGCTTGGATCCGGGTCAGCCCCAGCATTTT.

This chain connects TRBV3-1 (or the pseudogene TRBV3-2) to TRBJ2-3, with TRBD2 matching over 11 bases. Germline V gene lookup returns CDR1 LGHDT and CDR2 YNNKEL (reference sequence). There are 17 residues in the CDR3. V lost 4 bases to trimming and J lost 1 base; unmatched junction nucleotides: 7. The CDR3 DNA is TGTGCCAGCAGCCCACCCGGGACTAGCGGCCGCACAGATACGCAGTATTTT. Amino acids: CASSPPGTSGRTDTQYF.

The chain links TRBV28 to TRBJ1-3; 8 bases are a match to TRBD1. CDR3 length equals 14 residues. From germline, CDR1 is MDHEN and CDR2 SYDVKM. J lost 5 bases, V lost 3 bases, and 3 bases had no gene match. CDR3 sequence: CASSFRTGRNTIYF. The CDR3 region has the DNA TGTGCCAGCAGTTTCCGGACAGGGAGAAACACCATATATTTT.

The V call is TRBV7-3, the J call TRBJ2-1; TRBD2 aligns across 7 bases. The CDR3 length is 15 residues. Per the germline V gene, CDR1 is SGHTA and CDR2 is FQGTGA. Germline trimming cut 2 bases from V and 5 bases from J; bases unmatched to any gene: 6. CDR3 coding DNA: TGTGCCAGCAGCTTATCGGGGGGAATCGACAATGAGCAGTTCTTC. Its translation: CASSLSGGIDNEQFF.

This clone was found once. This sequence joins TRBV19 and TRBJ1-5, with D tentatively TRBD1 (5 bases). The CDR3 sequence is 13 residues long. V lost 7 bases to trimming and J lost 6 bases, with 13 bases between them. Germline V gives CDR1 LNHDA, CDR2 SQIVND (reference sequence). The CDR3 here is CASNPTRVQPQHF. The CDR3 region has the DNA TGTGCCAGTAATCCCACCAGGGTTCAGCCCCAGCATTTT.

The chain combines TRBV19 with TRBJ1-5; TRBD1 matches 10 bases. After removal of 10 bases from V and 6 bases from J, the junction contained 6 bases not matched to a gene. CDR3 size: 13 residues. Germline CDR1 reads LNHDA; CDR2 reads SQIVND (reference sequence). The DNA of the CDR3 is TGTGCCACTTCCGGGACAGGGGTTCAGCCCCAGCATTTT. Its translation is CATSGTGVQPQHF. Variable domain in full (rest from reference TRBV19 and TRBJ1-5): DGGITQSPKYLFRKEGQNVTLSCEQNLNHDAMYWYRQDPGQGLRLIYYSQIVNDFQKGDIAEGYSVSREKKESFPLTVTSAQKNPTAFYLCATSGTGVQPQHFGDGTRLSIL.

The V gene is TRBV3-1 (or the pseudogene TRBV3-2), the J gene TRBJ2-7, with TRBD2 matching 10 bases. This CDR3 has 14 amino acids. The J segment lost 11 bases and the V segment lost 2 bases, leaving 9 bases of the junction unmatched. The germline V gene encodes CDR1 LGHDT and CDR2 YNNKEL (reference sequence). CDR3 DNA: TGTGCCAGCAGCCAATCCGCTAGCGGGAGAGACAAGTACTTC. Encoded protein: CASSQSASGRDKYF.

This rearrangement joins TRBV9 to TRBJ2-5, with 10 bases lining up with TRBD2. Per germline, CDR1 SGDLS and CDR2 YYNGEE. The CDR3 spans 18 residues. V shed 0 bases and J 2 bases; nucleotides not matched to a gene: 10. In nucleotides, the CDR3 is TGTGCCAGCAGCGTAGCTGGAGTAGCGGGAGGACCACAAGAGACCCAGTACTTC. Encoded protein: CASSVAGVAGGPQETQYF.

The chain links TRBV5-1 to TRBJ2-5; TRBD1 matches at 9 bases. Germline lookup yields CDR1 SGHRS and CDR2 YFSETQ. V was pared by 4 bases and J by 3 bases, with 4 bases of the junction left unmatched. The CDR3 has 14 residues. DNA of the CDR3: TGCGCCAGCAGCACCGGGACAGGGAAAGAGACCCAGTACTTC. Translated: CASSTGTGKETQYF.

CDR3 bases: TGTGCCAGCAGTTCAAACTACGAGCAGTACTTC. Its translation is CASSSNYEQYF. The chain carries TRBV12-3 or TRBV12-4 and TRBJ2-7; D unresolved. The ends were cut back, 4 bases at V and 3 bases at J, with 4 bases in the middle. The CDR3 contains 11 residues.

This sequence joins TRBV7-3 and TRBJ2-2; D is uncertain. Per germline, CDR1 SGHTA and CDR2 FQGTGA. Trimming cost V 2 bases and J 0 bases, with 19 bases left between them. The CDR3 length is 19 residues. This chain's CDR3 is CASSLDPFRATANTGELFF. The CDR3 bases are TGTGCCAGCAGCTTAGACCCGTTCAGAGCGACCGCGAACACCGGGGAGCTGTTTTTT. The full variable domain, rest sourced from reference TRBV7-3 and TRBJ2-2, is GAGVSQTPSNKVTEKGKYVELRCDPISGHTALYWYRQSLGQGPEFLIYFQGTGAADDSGLPNDRFFAVRPEGSVSTLKIQRTERGDSAVYLCASSLDPFRATANTGELFFGEGSRLTVL.

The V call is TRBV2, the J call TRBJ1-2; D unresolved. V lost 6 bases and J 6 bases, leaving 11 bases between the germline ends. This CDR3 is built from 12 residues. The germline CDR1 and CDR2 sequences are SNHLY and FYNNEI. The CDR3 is CASRSGGNGYTF. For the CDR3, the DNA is TGTGCCAGCAGATCCGGAGGGAATGGCTACACCTTC.

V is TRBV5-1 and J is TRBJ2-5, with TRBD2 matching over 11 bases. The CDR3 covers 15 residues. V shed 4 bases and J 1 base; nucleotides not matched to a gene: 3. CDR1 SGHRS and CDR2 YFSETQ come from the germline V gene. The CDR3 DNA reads TGCGCCAGCAGCCTAGCGGGAGGTCCCCAAGAGACCCAGTACTTC. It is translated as CASSLAGGPQETQYF.

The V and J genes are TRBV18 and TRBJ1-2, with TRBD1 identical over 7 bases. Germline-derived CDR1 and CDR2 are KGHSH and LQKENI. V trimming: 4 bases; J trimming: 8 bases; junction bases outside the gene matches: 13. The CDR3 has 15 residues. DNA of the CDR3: TGTGCCAGCTCACGAGGAGACAGGGCTTCCAAAGGCTACACCTTC. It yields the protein CASSRGDRASKGYTF.

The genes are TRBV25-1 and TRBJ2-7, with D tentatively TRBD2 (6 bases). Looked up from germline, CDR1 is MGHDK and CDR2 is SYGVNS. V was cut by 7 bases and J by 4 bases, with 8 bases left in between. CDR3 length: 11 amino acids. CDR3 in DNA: TGTGCCAGCAATCGGGGGTACGAGCAGTACTTC. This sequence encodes CASNRGYEQYF.

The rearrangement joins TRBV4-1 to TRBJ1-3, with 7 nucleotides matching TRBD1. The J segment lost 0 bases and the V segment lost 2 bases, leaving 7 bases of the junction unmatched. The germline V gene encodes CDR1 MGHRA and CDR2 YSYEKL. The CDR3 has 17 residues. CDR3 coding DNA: TGCGCCAGCAGCCAACCGCAGGGGGGAGTCTCTGGAAACACCATATATTTT. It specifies CASSQPQGGVSGNTIYF.

The CDR3: CASSMGLGFDYGYTF. CDR3 DNA sequence: TGTGCCAGTAGTATGGGGCTCGGCTTTGACTATGGCTACACCTTC. This chain links TRBV19 with TRBJ1-2; D might be TRBD1 (5 bases). From germline, CDR1 is LNHDA and CDR2 SQIVND (reference sequence). This CDR3 comprises 15 residues. V lost 3 bases and J lost 3, with 14 bases in between. The entire variable domain, with the rest obtained from reference TRBV19 and TRBJ1-2, is as follows: DGGITQSPKYLFRKEGQNVTLSCEQNLNHDAMYWYRQDPGQGLRLIYYSQIVNDFQKGDIAEGYSVSREKKESFPLTVTSAQKNPTAFYLCASSMGLGFDYGYTFGSGTRLTVV.